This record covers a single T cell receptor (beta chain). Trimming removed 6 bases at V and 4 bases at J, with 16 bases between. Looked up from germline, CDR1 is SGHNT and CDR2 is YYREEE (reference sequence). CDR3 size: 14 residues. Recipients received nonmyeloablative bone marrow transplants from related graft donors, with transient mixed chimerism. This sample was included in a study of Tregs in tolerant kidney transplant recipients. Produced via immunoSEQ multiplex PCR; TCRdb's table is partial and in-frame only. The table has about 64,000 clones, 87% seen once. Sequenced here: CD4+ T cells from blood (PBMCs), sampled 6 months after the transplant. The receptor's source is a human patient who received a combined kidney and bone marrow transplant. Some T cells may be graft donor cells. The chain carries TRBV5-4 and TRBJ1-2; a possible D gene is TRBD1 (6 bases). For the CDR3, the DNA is TGTGCCAGCACTCCGGGGGGCGCAGGCTATGGCTACACCTTC. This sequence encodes CASTPGGAGYGYTF.